The sequence of this T cell receptor (beta chain) was determined in a study of identical twins. TCRdb analysed the 5' RACE reads with MiXCR anew, one entry per CDR3 protein. The sample holds 400,000 to 550,000 distinct CDR3 sequences; roughly 26% are singletons and the top ten take roughly 2.8%. This clonotype was seen just once. As yet, its antigen is unknown. The CDR3 is made up of 14 amino acids. Unmatched junction bases numbered 12, after V lost 4 bases and J lost 9 bases. Germline V gene data show CDR1 as DFQATT and CDR2 as SNEGSKA (reference sequence). Whole-study findings and limits: Within cord blood, abundant beta clonotypes carried fewer insertions, but memory repertoires showed no such trend.

The sample was also linked to a second study, of T cells expressing NK-cell markers.

The chain employs TRBV20-1 and TRBJ2-1, with 7 nucleotides matching TRBD1. This TCR came from a woman under 30 in good health. Sample: CD4+ T cells sorted from blood. The CDR3 region is CSAKGGFPPGEQFF. DNA for the CDR3: TGCAGTGCTAAAGGGGGCTTTCCTCCCGGTGAGCAGTTCTTC.